These T cell receptor beta chains were read from a single sample in a study of T cell changes during pregnancy in multiple sclerosis. The data were produced by immunoSEQ multiplex PCR, yet TCRdb's version contains in-frame clones alone and is incomplete. The sample lists 50,000 or so clones; roughly 92% were seen once. The material was CD4+ T cells from peripheral blood mononuclear cells, obtained before pregnancy. The receptor source for this set is a female donor with multiple sclerosis, enrolled in a pregnancy study. Both conserved end residues are part of each CDR3. D genes are given only for firm matches. The listing skips clone size in some rows; elsewhere it reads once, few, many or a size class.

>TRBD1|-|TRBJ1-4|TRBV5-4
CASSLWTGNNEKLFF
TGTGCCAGCAGCCTGTGGACAGGCAATAATGAAAAACTGTTTTTT
>TRBD2|-|TRBJ2-7|TRBV5-1
CASSSGLAKPYEQYF
TGCGCCAGCAGCTCGGGACTAGCGAAACCCTACGAGCAGTACTTC
>-|-|TRBJ2-5|TRBV6-1
CASSANTGVQETQYF
TGTGCCAGCAGTGCTAATACGGGGGTACAAGAGACCCAGTACTTC
>-|-|TRBJ1-4|TRBV4-2
CASSPGSTNEKLFF
TGTGCCAGCAGCCCGGGATCAACTAATGAAAAACTGTTTTTT
>TRBD2|-|TRBJ2-1|TRBV5-1
CASSPTMGLAGINEQFF
TGCGCCAGCAGCCCTACTATGGGACTAGCGGGGATCAATGAGCAGTTCTTC
>TRBD2|-|TRBJ2-1|TRBV7-8
CASSFSSSGSGEQFF
TGTGCCAGCAGCTTCTCTTCTAGCGGGAGTGGGGAGCAGTTCTTC
>-|-|TRBJ2-5|TRBV7-9
CASSLAEGSGQETQYF
TGTGCCAGCAGCTTAGCAGAGGGTTCGGGTCAAGAGACCCAGTACTTC
>TRBD1|-|TRBJ2-2|TRBV7-9
CASSRSAGGTGELFF
TGTGCCAGCAGTAGATCCGCAGGGGGTACCGGGGAGCTGTTTTTT
>TRBD2|-|TRBJ2-3|TRBV14
CASSRYPPGGITDTQYF
TGTGCCAGCAGCCGCTATCCTCCGGGGGGGATCACAGATACGCAGTATTTT
>TRBD2|few|TRBJ2-7|TRBV7-9
CASSSHRTSGSGEQYF
TGTGCCAGCAGCTCCCACAGGACTAGCGGGAGCGGCGAGCAGTACTTC
>-|-|TRBJ2-7|TRBV6-5
CASSHLDSSYEQYF
TGTGCCAGCAGTCACTTAGACAGCTCCTACGAGCAGTACTTC
>-|-|TRBJ1-5|TRBV6-1
CASSRQTSNQPQHF
TGTGCCAGCAGTCGACAGACTAGCAATCAGCCCCAGCATTTT
>TRBD1|-|TRBJ1-5|TRBV16
CASSQDQGAGQPQHF
TGTGCCAGCAGCCAAGATCAGGGGGCAGGTCAGCCCCAGCATTTT
>TRBD1|once|TRBJ1-5|TRBV10-3
CAIKGQGDQPQHF
TGTGCCATCAAGGGACAGGGAGATCAGCCCCAGCATTTT
>-|once|TRBJ2-3|TRBV11-3
CASSRSAADTQYF
TGTGCCAGCAGCCGGTCTGCGGCAGATACGCAGTATTTT
>-|-|TRBJ2-5|TRBV19
CASSQRGSLGQETQYF
TGTGCCAGTAGCCAAAGAGGGTCTCTAGGGCAAGAGACCCAGTACTTC
>TRBD1|-|TRBJ1-1|TRBV19
CASSEYRGRGEAFF
TGTGCCAGTAGTGAATACAGGGGCCGGGGTGAAGCTTTCTTT
>-|-|TRBJ1-3|TRBV28
CAVGGDPGNTIYF
TGTGCCGTGGGCGGGGACCCTGGAAACACCATATATTTT
>-|-|TRBJ1-6|TRBV5-1
CASSLGESPLHF
TGCGCCAGCAGCTTAGGAGAATCACCCCTCCACTTT
>TRBD1|-|TRBJ1-1|TRBV5-1
CASSLSRTGGNTEAFF
TGCGCCAGCAGCCTCTCTAGGACAGGGGGGAACACTGAAGCTTTCTTT
>-|once|TRBJ1-1|TRBV9
CASSVVGGLTEAFF
TGTGCCAGCAGCGTAGTAGGAGGCCTCACTGAAGCTTTCTTT
>TRBD1|-|TRBJ2-2|TRBV5-4
CASSLASGTVNTGELFF
TGTGCCAGCAGCTTGGCCTCCGGGACAGTGAACACCGGGGAGCTGTTTTTT
>TRBD2|-|TRBJ2-1|TRBV10-1
CASSKKRDSYNEQFF
TGCGCCAGCAGTAAGAAGCGGGACTCCTACAATGAGCAGTTCTTC
>TRBD1|-|TRBJ1-1|TRBV6-1
CASSLHRGRSTEAFF
TGTGCCAGCAGTCTGCACAGGGGGCGGAGTACTGAAGCTTTCTTT
>TRBD1|-|TRBJ1-2|TRBV28
CASTIGGTGLYGYTF
TGTGCCAGCACCATTGGCGGGACAGGACTTTATGGCTACACCTTC
>-|-|TRBJ2-1|TRBV6-6
CATMNKIDEQFF
TGTGCCACCATGAACAAAATCGATGAGCAGTTCTTC
>-|-|TRBJ1-4|TRBV7-9
CASSSGTYEKLFF
TGTGCCAGCAGCTCCGGGACATATGAAAAACTGTTTTTT
>-|-|TRBJ1-1|TRBV5-1
CASKPLGGLNTEAFF
TGCGCCAGCAAGCCCTTGGGAGGACTGAACACTGAAGCTTTCTTT
>-|-|TRBJ1-2|TRBV5-4
CASSLSGLRYGYTF
TGTGCCAGCAGCTTGTCAGGGCTTCGCTATGGCTACACCTTC
>TRBD1|-|TRBJ2-1|TRBV4-1
CASSHAPGQGYNEQFF
TGCGCCAGCAGCCACGCCCCGGGACAGGGGTACAATGAGCAGTTCTTC
>TRBD2|-|TRBJ2-2|TRBV7-2
CASSFPVAGADTGELFF
TGTGCCAGCAGCTTTCCTGTAGCGGGAGCCGACACCGGGGAGCTGTTTTTT
>TRBD1|once|TRBJ1-2|TRBV6-5
CASSFGDRATGYTF
TGTGCCAGCAGTTTCGGTGACAGGGCTACAGGCTACACCTTC
>-|-|TRBJ1-2|TRBV10-3
CAISATPHGDGYTF
TGTGCCATCAGTGCCACCCCGCACGGAGATGGCTACACCTTC
>-|-|TRBJ2-5|TRBV29-1
CSVRGSVGETQYF
TGCAGCGTCCGAGGTTCTGTCGGAGAGACCCAGTACTTC
>TRBD2|-|TRBJ2-1|TRBV30
CAWIPVSGRAYNEQFF
TGTGCCTGGATCCCCGTTAGCGGGAGAGCTTACAATGAGCAGTTCTTC
>-|-|TRBJ2-3|TRBV19
CASSRRASQDTQYF
TGTGCCAGTAGTCGCAGGGCCTCACAGGATACGCAGTATTTT
>TRBD1|-|TRBJ1-1|TRBV6-4
CASSDPGTGKIGWNTEAFF
TGTGCCAGCAGTGACCCCGGGACAGGGAAAATAGGGTGGAACACTGAAGCTTTCTTT
>TRBD1|-|TRBJ1-2|TRBV4-1
CASSQTGSKDYTF
TGCGCCAGCAGCCAGACAGGGTCTAAGGACTACACCTTC
>TRBD1|-|TRBJ2-5|TRBV2
CASTPDRVRGETQYF
TGTGCCAGCACCCCGGACAGGGTTCGAGGAGAGACCCAGTACTTC
>TRBD2|-|TRBJ2-3|TRBV6-1
CASSGRRLAGGRTDTQYF
TGTGCCAGCAGTGGCCGCCGACTAGCGGGAGGGCGGACAGATACGCAGTATTTT
>-|-|TRBJ2-2|TRBV28
CASMIGGGPTGELFF
TGTGCCAGCATGATTGGAGGCGGACCCACCGGGGAGCTGTTTTTT
>-|-|TRBJ2-1|TRBV4-1
CASSHRSLFNYNEQFF
TGCGCCAGCAGCCACCGAAGCCTATTCAACTACAATGAGCAGTTCTTC
>-|-|TRBJ1-1|TRBV7-9
CAVHRVGTEAFF
TGTGCCGTCCACCGGGTGGGCACTGAAGCTTTCTTT
>-|-|TRBJ1-2|TRBV7-8
CASSFGEDYGYTF
TGTGCCAGCAGCTTTGGGGAGGACTATGGCTACACCTTC
>TRBD2|once|TRBJ2-5|TRBV7-2
CASSLINGRAETQYF
TGTGCCAGCAGCCTGATAAACGGGAGGGCTGAGACCCAGTACTTC
>TRBD1|-|TRBJ1-2|TRBV6-5
CASSPPGQGADGYTF
TGTGCCAGCAGTCCCCCGGGACAGGGGGCCGATGGCTACACCTTC
>-|-|TRBJ2-1|TRBV5-4
CASSLRLRSWEQFF
TGTGCCAGCAGCTTACGCTTGAGGTCGTGGGAGCAGTTCTTC
>-|-|TRBJ2-5|TRBV7-9
CASSPQPDIATQETQYF
TGTGCCAGCAGCCCCCAGCCGGACATCGCGACCCAAGAGACCCAGTACTTC
>TRBD1|-|TRBJ2-5|TRBV9
CASRAPGTGGAETQYF
TGTGCCAGCAGAGCGCCCGGGACAGGGGGGGCAGAGACCCAGTACTTC
>-|-|TRBJ2-1|TRBV9
CASSVEAVSYNEQFF
TGTGCCAGCAGCGTGGAAGCGGTCTCCTACAATGAGCAGTTCTTC
>-|-|TRBJ2-7|TRBV5-6
CASSFDSYEQYF
TGTGCCAGCAGCTTCGACAGCTACGAGCAGTACTTC
>-|few|TRBJ1-5|TRBV5-1
CASNGQGHQPQHF
TGCGCCAGCAACGGGCAGGGTCACCAGCCCCAGCATTTT
>TRBD1|-|TRBJ2-7|TRBV7-9
CASSLRGQGFYEQYF
TGTGCCAGCAGCTTAAGGGGGCAGGGGTTCTACGAGCAGTACTTC
>-|-|TRBJ2-2|TRBV6-1
CASSLTAANTGELFF
TGTGCCAGCAGCTTGACAGCCGCGAACACCGGGGAGCTGTTTTTT
>TRBD2|-|TRBJ2-5|TRBV9
CASSVGGGGTQYF
TGTGCCAGCAGCGTAGGGGGGGGTGGGACCCAGTACTTC
>-|-|TRBJ2-3|TRBV2
CASSLYLLTGLVTDTQYF
TGTGCCAGTAGTCTTTACCTCCTAACAGGGCTGGTCACAGATACGCAGTATTTT
>TRBD1|-|TRBJ2-1|TRBV5-1
CASSLGQGNEQFF
TGCGCCAGCAGCTTGGGACAGGGTAATGAGCAGTTCTTC